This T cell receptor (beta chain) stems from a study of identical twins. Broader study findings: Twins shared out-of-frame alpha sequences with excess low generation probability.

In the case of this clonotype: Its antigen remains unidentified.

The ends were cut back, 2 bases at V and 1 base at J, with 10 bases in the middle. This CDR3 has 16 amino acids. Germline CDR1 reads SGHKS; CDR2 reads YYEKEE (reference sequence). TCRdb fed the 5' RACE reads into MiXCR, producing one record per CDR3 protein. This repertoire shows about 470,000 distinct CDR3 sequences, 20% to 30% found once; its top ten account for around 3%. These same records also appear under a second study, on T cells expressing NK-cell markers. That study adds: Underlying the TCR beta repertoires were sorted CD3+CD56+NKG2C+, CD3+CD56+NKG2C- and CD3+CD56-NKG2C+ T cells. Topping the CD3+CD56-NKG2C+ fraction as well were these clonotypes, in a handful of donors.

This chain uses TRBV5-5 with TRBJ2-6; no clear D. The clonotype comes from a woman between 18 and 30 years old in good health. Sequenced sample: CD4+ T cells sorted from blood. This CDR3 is CASSFAEVSGANVLTF. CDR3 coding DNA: TGTGCCAGCAGCTTCGCCGAAGTATCTGGGGCCAACGTCCTGACTTTC.